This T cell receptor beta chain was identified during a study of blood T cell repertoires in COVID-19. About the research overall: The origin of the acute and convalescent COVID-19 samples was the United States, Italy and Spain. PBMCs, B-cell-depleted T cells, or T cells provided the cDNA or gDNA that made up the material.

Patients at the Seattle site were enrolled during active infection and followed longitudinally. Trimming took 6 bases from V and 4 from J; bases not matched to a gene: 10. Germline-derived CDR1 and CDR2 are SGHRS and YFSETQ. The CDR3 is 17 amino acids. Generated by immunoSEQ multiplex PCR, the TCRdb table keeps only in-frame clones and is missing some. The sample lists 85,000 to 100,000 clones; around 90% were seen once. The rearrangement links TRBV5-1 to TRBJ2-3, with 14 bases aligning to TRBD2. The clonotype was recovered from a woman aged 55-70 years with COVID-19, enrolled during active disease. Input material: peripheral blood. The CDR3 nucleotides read TGCGCCAGCATCTCGAACCCGGGACTAGCGGGGGCAGATACGCAGTATTTT. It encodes CASISNPGLAGADTQYF.